This T cell receptor beta chain comes out of a study of blood T cells in healthy people across ages. At least 6 micrograms of total RNA were extracted per sample. Primed by a sample-barcoded 5' primer and a J-beta primer mix, a second PCR proceeded for about 6 to 11 cycles. Each cDNA molecule carried a tag from a template-switch adaptor that contained 12 random nucleotides. TCRdb itself ran the 5' RACE reads through MiXCR, one entry per CDR3 protein. The sample shows about 720,000 distinct CDR3 sequences, approximately 22% of them seen only once. The table lists this clonotype with a few counts. The sample was blood. This clonotype was obtained from a man aged 70-80 years in good health.

The CDR3 sequence: CSGRYNSGNTIYF. The CDR3 bases are TGCAGTGGCAGGTACAACTCTGGAAACACCATATATTTT. The chain is built from TRBV20-1 and TRBJ1-3, with unresolved D. The CDR3 sequence is 13 residues long. The germline V gene encodes CDR1 DFQATT and CDR2 SNEGSKA (reference sequence). With 7 bases removed from V and 0 bases from J, the gap between germline ends came to 10 bases.